A single sample is the source of the 8 T cell receptor beta chains below, sequenced in a study of Ad26.COV2.S vaccination and SARS-CoV-2 variants. This sample's treatment: roughly 19 received Ad26.COV2.S at low or high dose, single or two shots; 5 received placebo; per-sample allocation not given. Specimens were obtained on day 63 following the first vaccine or placebo injection. Clones were sequenced by immunoSEQ multiplex PCR, and TCRdb holds only the in-frame ones, with some missing. The data hold a few hundred thousand clones, with roughly 87% observed a single time. The sequences come from peripheral blood, collected in a trial of Ad26.COV2.S vaccine versus placebo. The receptors come from a person between 18 and 59 years old who received the Ad26.COV2.S COVID-19 vaccine or a placebo.

The rearrangement links TRBV18 to TRBJ2-7, with 9 bases lining up with TRBD2. Germline CDR1 is KGHSH and CDR2 is LQKENI. The V segment lost 6 bases and the J segment 6 bases; nucleotides outside the gene matches: 15. This CDR3 spans 16 amino acids. The CDR3 region is CASSSRGGETDREQYF. The DNA for the CDR3 is TGTGCCAGCTCGTCGCGCGGGGGGGAAACGGATCGCGAGCAGTACTTC.

The chain couples TRBV29-1 to TRBJ1-1, with 7 bases fitting TRBD1. In germline, CDR1 is SQVTM, CDR2 ANQGSEA. V was pared by 5 bases and J by 1 base, with 4 bases of the junction left unmatched. The CDR3 length is 13 residues. CDR3 DNA sequence: TGCAGCGTTCAACAGGGGAGGAACACTGAAGCTTTCTTT. Translation gives CSVQQGRNTEAFF.

The V gene is TRBV3-1 (or the pseudogene TRBV3-2), the J gene TRBJ2-5; D possibly corresponds to TRBD1 (5 bases). CDR3 length equals 15 residues. The germline V gene has CDR1 LGHDT and CDR2 YNNKEL (reference sequence). V dropped 4 bases and J dropped 5 bases, with 17 bases sitting between them. The CDR3 loop reads CASSPRTLKGETQYF. The CDR3 region has the DNA TGTGCCAGCAGCCCCCGGACACTCAAAGGGGAGACCCAGTACTTC.

The genes are TRBV11-1 and TRBJ2-5, with 7 bases fitting TRBD2. Germline V CDR1 and CDR2: SGHAT, FQDESV (reference sequence). V shed 2 bases and J 2 bases; nucleotides not matched to a gene: 5. There are 15 residues in the CDR3. The CDR3 sequence is CASSLRLAAQETQYF. Written as DNA, the CDR3 is TGTGCCAGCAGCTTAAGACTAGCAGCACAAGAGACCCAGTACTTC. Complete variable domain (other parts from reference TRBV11-1 and TRBJ2-5): EAEVAQSPRYKITEKSQAVAFWCDPISGHATLYWYRQILGQGPELLVQFQDESVVDDSQLPKDRFSAERLKGVDSTLKIQPAELGDSAMYLCASSLRLAAQETQYFGPGTRLLVL.

The sample holds one count of this clone. V is TRBV12-3 or TRBV12-4 and J is TRBJ2-7; tentatively, D is TRBD2 (6 bases). The CDR3 is 13 residues long. V dropped 7 bases and J dropped 6 bases, with 16 bases sitting between them. CDR3 bases: TGTGCCAGCACCCGAAGGCGGGATAGCGAGCAGTACTTC. It translates to CASTRRRDSEQYF.

The chain uses TRBV28 and TRBJ1-5, with D perhaps TRBD1 (5 bases). V lost 11 bases and J 3 bases, leaving 11 bases between the germline ends. Germline loops: CDR1 MDHEN, CDR2 SYDVKM. The CDR3 loop spans 12 amino acids. Here the CDR3 reads CAGGGNNQPQHF. In DNA, the CDR3 is TGTGCCGGGGGAGGTAACAATCAGCCCCAGCATTTT.

The chain combines TRBV12-3 or TRBV12-4 with TRBJ2-1, with no clear D. V shed 7 bases and J shed 8 bases, with 12 bases lying between them. This CDR3 has 12 amino acids. This chain's CDR3 is CASTLFGDEQFF. The DNA of the CDR3 is TGTGCCAGCACCCTCTTCGGTGATGAGCAGTTCTTC.

In its sample, this clone was seen a few times. The chain couples TRBV7-2 to TRBJ2-7; 8 bases fit TRBD2. V was pared by 5 bases and J by 2 bases, with 8 bases of the junction left unmatched. Germline lookup yields CDR1 SGHTA and CDR2 FQGNSA. This CDR3 spans 15 amino acids. The CDR3 loop is CASSPSAGGPYEQYF. The DNA of the CDR3 is TGTGCCAGCAGCCCTTCGGCGGGAGGCCCCTACGAGCAGTACTTC. The variable domain in full, with the rest retrieved from reference TRBV7-2 and TRBJ2-7, is GAGVSQSPSNKVTEKGKDVELRCDPISGHTALYWYRQSLGQGLEFLIYFQGNSAPDKSGLPSDRFSAERTGGSVSTLTIQRTQQEDSAVYLCASSPSAGGPYEQYFGPGTRLTVT.